This T cell receptor (beta chain) was sequenced for a study of cytomegalovirus exposure and HLA in healthy donors. Study-wide results and caveats: A later analysis found common viral pathogens apparently linked to several of the most significant clusters.

The germline gives CDR1 SGHTA, CDR2 FQGNSA. V lost 6 bases to trimming and J lost 9 bases, with 15 bases between them. The CDR3 runs to 13 residues. Primers included in the PCR were 60 Vbeta and 13 Jbeta primers. Generated by immunoSEQ multiplex PCR, the TCRdb table keeps only in-frame clones and is missing some. The repertoire table contains about 190,000 clones. As regards this clone: Its cognate antigen is unknown.

This TCR came from a woman younger than 45 in good health and CMV-seropositive. Material: PBMCs. The chain has TRBV7-2 and TRBJ1-3, with D tentatively TRBD1 (6 bases). CDR3 nucleotides: TGTGCCAGCAGTCCCGGACAGTCTGGCACCATATATTTT. The encoded protein is CASSPGQSGTIYF. The variable domain in full, completed from reference TRBV7-2 and TRBJ1-3, reads GAGVSQSPSNKVTEKGKDVELRCDPISGHTALYWYRQSLGQGLEFLIYFQGNSAPDKSGLPSDRFSAERTGGSVSTLTIQRTQQEDSAVYLCASSPGQSGTIYFGEGSWLTVV.